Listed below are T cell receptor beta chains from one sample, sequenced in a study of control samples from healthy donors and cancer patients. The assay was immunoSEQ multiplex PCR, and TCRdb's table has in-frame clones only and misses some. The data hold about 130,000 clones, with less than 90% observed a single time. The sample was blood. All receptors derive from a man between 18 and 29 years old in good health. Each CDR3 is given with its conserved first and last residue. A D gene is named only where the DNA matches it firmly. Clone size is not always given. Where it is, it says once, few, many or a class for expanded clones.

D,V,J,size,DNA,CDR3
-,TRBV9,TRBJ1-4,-,TGTGCCAGCACTCCCCTCGACGTTCCTAATGAAAAACTGTTTTTT,CASTPLDVPNEKLFF
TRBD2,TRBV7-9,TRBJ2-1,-,TGTGCCAGCAGCTCGACTAGCGGGAGACGTAATGAGCAGTTCTTC,CASSSTSGRRNEQFF
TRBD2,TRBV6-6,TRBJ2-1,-,TGTGCCAGCAGTCGATTTAGCGGGAGGGCCAACTACGAGCAGTTCTTC,CASSRFSGRANYEQFF
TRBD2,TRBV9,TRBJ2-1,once,TGTGCCAGCAGCGCCTCGACTAGCGGCAATGAGCAGTTCTTC,CASSASTSGNEQFF
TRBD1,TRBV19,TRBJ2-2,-,TGTGCCAGCCGCGACAGGGGCGGCGGGGAGCTGTTTTTT,CASRDRGGGELFF
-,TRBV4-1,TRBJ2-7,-,TGCGCCAGCAGCCAATCCGACGCAGGGGCCGAGGACGAGCAGTACTTC,CASSQSDAGAEDEQYF
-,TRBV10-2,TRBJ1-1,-,TGCGCCAGCAGTGAGTCCGGATCCCGGCTACAAGCTTTCTTT,CASSESGSRLQAFF
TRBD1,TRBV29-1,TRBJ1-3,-,TGCAGCGTTGGTAGGACAGGGGGAAACACCATATATTTT,CSVGRTGGNTIYF
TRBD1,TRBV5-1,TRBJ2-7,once,TGCGCCAGCAGCTTGGGTCCCCAGGGGGCGTTCAACGAGCAGTACTTC,CASSLGPQGAFNEQYF
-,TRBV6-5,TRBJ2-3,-,TGTGCCAGCAGGCCTTTAGGGGTCCAGACAGATACGCAGTATTTT,CASRPLGVQTDTQYF
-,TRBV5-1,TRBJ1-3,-,TGCGCCAGCAGCTCGAGCGAATTTGGAAACACCATATATTTT,CASSSSEFGNTIYF
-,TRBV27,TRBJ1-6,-,TGTGCCAGCAGAGGGGCAGCGAATTCACCCCTCCACTTT,CASRGAANSPLHF
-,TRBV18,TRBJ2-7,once,TGTGCCAGCTCACCAGTGGCTCTCTCATCCTACGAGCAGTACTTC,CASSPVALSSYEQYF
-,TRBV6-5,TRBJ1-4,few,TGTGCCAGCATGGCGAACGGATTAAATGAAAAACTGTTTTTT,CASMANGLNEKLFF
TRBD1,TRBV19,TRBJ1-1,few,TGTGCCAGTACCCAACAGCAGGGGGTCCACACTGAAGCTTTCTTT,CASTQQQGVHTEAFF
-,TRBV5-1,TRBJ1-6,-,TGCGCCAGTGGACAGAGCGGTAATTCACCCCTCCACTTT,CASGQSGNSPLHF
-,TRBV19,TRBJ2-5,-,TGTGCCAGTAGTAGCCAGGGGTGGGAGACCCAGTACTTC,CASSSQGWETQYF
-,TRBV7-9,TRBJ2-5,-,TGTGCCAGCAGCTTAGGGACGGTGGCAACCACCCAGTACTTC,CASSLGTVATTQYF
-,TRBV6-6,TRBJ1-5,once,TGTGCCAGCAGTTTGACACCAAACGGTCAGCCCCAGCATTTT,CASSLTPNGQPQHF
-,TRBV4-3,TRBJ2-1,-,TGCGCCAGCAGCCAAGATCAGGGGGGACCCACAATGATGCAGTTCTTC,CASSQDQGGPTMMQFF
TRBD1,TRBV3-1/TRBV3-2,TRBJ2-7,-,TGTGCCAGCAGCCAAGGACAGGGGTTCTACGAGCAGTACTTC,CASSQGQGFYEQYF
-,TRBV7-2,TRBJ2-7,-,TGTGCCAGCAGCTTAAAAAACGAGCAGTACTTC,CASSLKNEQYF
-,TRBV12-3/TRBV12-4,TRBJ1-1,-,TGTGCCAGCAGTACGGAGGTTCGGGCTGAAGCTTTCTTT,CASSTEVRAEAFF
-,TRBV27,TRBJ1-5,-,TGTGCCAGCAGTTGGCGGGACACCGATCAGCCCCAGCATTTT,CASSWRDTDQPQHF
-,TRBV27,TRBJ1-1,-,TGTGCCAGCAGTTTCGCGCAACGGGGAGCGAGGGCTTTCTTT,CASSFAQRGARAFF
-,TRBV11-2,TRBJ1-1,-,TGTGCCAGCAGCTTGAGGACGTCGAACACTGAAGCTTTCTTT,CASSLRTSNTEAFF
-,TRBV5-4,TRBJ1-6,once,TGTGCCAGCAGCTGGCGTGCTAGAAGCTCCTATAATTCACCCCTCCACTTT,CASSWRARSSYNSPLHF
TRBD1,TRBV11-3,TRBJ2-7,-,TGTGCCAGCAGCTTAGGGTCCGGGACAGGAAGCTACGAGCAGTACTTC,CASSLGSGTGSYEQYF
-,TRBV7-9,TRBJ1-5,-,TGTGCCAGCAGCTTATTGGAGGGGAATCAGCCCCAGCATTTT,CASSLLEGNQPQHF
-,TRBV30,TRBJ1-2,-,TGTGCCTGGACCCCAGGTAACTATGGCTACACCTTC,CAWTPGNYGYTF
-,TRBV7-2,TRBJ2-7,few,TGTGCCAGCAGCTTCGGGGGCGAGCCGGACGAGCAGTACTTC,CASSFGGEPDEQYF
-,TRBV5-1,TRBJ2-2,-,TGCGCCAGCAGCTTCGGGAACCCGAACACCGGGGAGCTGTTTTTT,CASSFGNPNTGELFF
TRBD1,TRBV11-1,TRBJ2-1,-,TGTGCCAGCAGCTCGACAGGGGGCAACTACAATGAGCAGTTCTTC,CASSSTGGNYNEQFF